The text below deals with one T cell receptor beta chain. Its cognate antigen is unknown. These data are taken from a study of shared clonotypes between healthy human individuals. Notes on the study in general: It was expected that sequencing depth would affect clonotype sharing among donors. When naive CD4 clonotypes were compared across a few donors, about 4.8% were shared.

Naive CD8 cells comprised CD45RO-negative, CCR7-positively selected cells, excluding terminally differentiated effector memory CD45RA+ cells. The length of the CDR3 is 16 residues. The V segment lost 3 bases and the J segment 4 bases; nucleotides outside the gene matches: 10. Germline values: CDR1 MNHNS, CDR2 SASEGT. Per the original methods: ImmunoSEQ supplied junction-only sequences lacking quality scores, so filtering was different. Produced via immunoSEQ multiplex PCR; TCRdb's table is partial and in-frame only. That table supplies the V and J calls and clone size; D and trimming were determined from the DNA. The sample shows 1.5 million to 2.5 million clones, 85% to 95% of them seen only once.

The source is a man aged 18 to 29 in good health. The chain links TRBV6-1 to TRBJ1-1, with 8 bases lining up with TRBD1. The sample consisted of naive CD8+ T cells sorted from blood. The CDR3 coding sequence is TGTGCCAGCAGTGATCCGGACAGGGCGGCAATCACTGAAGCTTTCTTT. This sequence encodes CASSDPDRAAITEAFF.